This is a list of T cell receptor beta chains from one sample in a study of blood T cell repertoires in COVID-19. Assay used: immunoSEQ multiplex PCR; TCRdb lists only in-frame clones, some missing. The data contain about 140,000 clones, about 80% of them singletons. Sequenced input: peripheral blood. These receptors all come from a woman aged 60-75 years with acute or convalescent COVID-19. The CDR3 runs from the conserved cysteine through the conserved F or W. The order of the fields is D gene, V gene, J gene, clone size, CDR3 DNA, CDR3 protein. A D gene is named only where the DNA matches it firmly. The listing skips clone size in some rows; elsewhere it reads once, few, many or a size class.

TRBD1,TRBV28,TRBJ2-7,-,TGTGCCAGCACCAAAGAGGGACAGGGTAGAAAGCAGTACTTC,CASTKEGQGRKQYF
TRBD1,TRBV7-2,TRBJ2-1,-,TGTGCCAGCAGCTTAGTCGGACAGGGATCCTACAATGAGCAGTTCTTC,CASSLVGQGSYNEQFF
TRBD1,TRBV3-1/TRBV3-2,TRBJ2-2,-,TGTGCCAGCAGCCCAAATGGAGGGACAGGGGTTTTCGGGGAGCTGTTTTTT,CASSPNGGTGVFGELFF
TRBD2,TRBV6-6,TRBJ2-1,-,TGTGCCAGCGTCCCAGCTAGCGGATCCTACAATGAGCAGTTCTTC,CASVPASGSYNEQFF
-,TRBV7-2,TRBJ1-1,-,TGTGCCAGCAGCTTTTCCAGGGTGAACACTGAAGCTTTCTTT,CASSFSRVNTEAFF
-,TRBV6-2/TRBV6-3,TRBJ1-5,-,TGTGCCAGCAGCCCTACCCGGGGTCAGCCCCAGCATTTT,CASSPTRGQPQHF
-,TRBV6-5,TRBJ1-6,-,TGTGCCAGCAGTTACTCGAATCGGGGTTTGCTTTCACCCCTCCACTTT,CASSYSNRGLLSPLHF
TRBD1,TRBV7-9,TRBJ2-7,-,TGTGCCGGTCAGCCAGGGGGCAAGGGCTACGAGCAGTACTTC,CAGQPGGKGYEQYF
TRBD1,TRBV19,TRBJ2-3,-,TGTGCCAGTAGTATAGTCGGACAGGGGATAGCAGATACGCAGTATTTT,CASSIVGQGIADTQYF
-,TRBV6-5,TRBJ1-6,-,TGTGCCAGCGGGAGGGGGGCACCCAGTTCACCCCTCCACTTT,CASGRGAPSSPLHF
-,TRBV30,TRBJ2-5,-,TGTGCCTGGATTCGCGCAGGAAAGCAAGAGACCCAGTACTTC,CAWIRAGKQETQYF
-,TRBV7-9,TRBJ2-3,few,TGTGCCAGCAGCTTAGGCGGATCGTACACAGATACGCAGTATTTT,CASSLGGSYTDTQYF
-,TRBV3-1/TRBV3-2,TRBJ2-1,-,TGTGCCAGCAGGCAATCAGGAGGACGTAGCAATGAGCAGTTCTTC,CASRQSGGRSNEQFF
-,TRBV5-1,TRBJ1-5,-,TGCGCCAGCAGCTTGGTTGGGGGGAATCAGCCCCAGCATTTT,CASSLVGGNQPQHF
-,TRBV24-1,TRBJ2-1,-,TGTGCCACCAGTAGTCCGGGAGAAGAACCCTACAATGAGCAGTTCTTC,CATSSPGEEPYNEQFF
-,TRBV9,TRBJ1-4,-,TGTGCCAGACATGATTATAGTGGGGGGGATAGCGGTGAAAAACTGTTTTTT,CARHDYSGGDSGEKLFF
TRBD1,TRBV6-6,TRBJ1-3,few,TGTGCCAGCAGTACGACAGGGGGCGCAGGAAACACCATATATTTT,CASSTTGGAGNTIYF
-,TRBV7-8,TRBJ2-5,-,TGTGCCAGCAGCTTAGGCAGGGTAGGGGAGACCCAGTACTTC,CASSLGRVGETQYF
TRBD1,TRBV7-2,TRBJ2-1,-,TGTGCCAGCAGCCAGCCAGGGGGCAATGAGCAGTTCTTC,CASSQPGGNEQFF
-,TRBV11-2,TRBJ1-1,-,TGTGCCAGCAGCAGACGAATAGGGATGGGGGGGACTGAAGCTTTCTTT,CASSRRIGMGGTEAFF
-,TRBV28,TRBJ1-2,-,TGTGCCAGCAGTTCTACAGTCCCCTATGGCTACACCTTC,CASSSTVPYGYTF
TRBD1,TRBV4-1,TRBJ2-7,-,TGCGCCAGCAGCCAAGTATTGCGGGACAGGGGACTCGAGCAGTACTTC,CASSQVLRDRGLEQYF
TRBD1,TRBV19,TRBJ1-6,-,TGTGCCAGTAGTACCGGACAGGGGATTTCACCCCTCCACTTT,CASSTGQGISPLHF